This is a list of T cell receptor beta chains from one sample in a study of T cell repertoires in cytomegalovirus infection. TCRdb processed the reads anew with MiXCR; each CDR3 protein has one entry. Of 250,000 to 350,000 distinct CDR3 sequences listed, about 23% are singletons. Sequencing was performed on PBMCs. All receptors derive from a human donor in good health (CMV status not recorded). Some clones in this sample may be carry-over from other donors' samples. The CDR3 runs from the conserved cysteine through the conserved F or W. D genes are given only for firm matches. The listing skips clone size in some rows; elsewhere it reads once, few, many or a size class.

once,TRBD1,TRBJ2-5,TRBV5-1,CASSFLQGATETQYF
many,TRBD2,TRBJ2-1,TRBV12-3/TRBV12-4,CASSLRTSGPYNEQFF
few,TRBD2,TRBJ2-5,TRBV28,CASSSRGGGQETQYF
-,-,TRBJ1-2,TRBV28,CASSLSYRGMYGYTF
many,-,TRBJ2-1,TRBV7-2,CASSLVGDLYNEQFF
many,-,TRBJ2-7,TRBV7-2,CASSLALSGSYEQYF
few,-,TRBJ1-1,TRBV28,CASTNPARSEAFF
-,-,TRBJ1-5,TRBV2,CASKGLGRGNQPQHF
-,TRBD1,TRBJ1-1,TRBV6-2/TRBV6-3,CASNLYRGLATEAFF
few,TRBD2,TRBJ2-1,TRBV4-3,CASSPAGTRVDEQFF
-,TRBD2,TRBJ2-7,TRBV19,CASSSKGIAGGIPYEQYF
-,-,TRBJ2-7,TRBV4-3,CASSHRVGATYEQYF
many,TRBD2,TRBJ2-3,TRBV7-9,CASSPTSGRTDTQYF
-,-,TRBJ2-1,TRBV19,CASSYVAGTSSYNEQFF
-,TRBD1,TRBJ1-5,TRBV7-2,CASSIRQGAGNQPQHF
many,TRBD2,TRBJ2-3,TRBV7-2,CASSLAVRVDTQYF
many,-,TRBJ2-3,TRBV27,CASSPRGVSTDTQYF
few,-,TRBJ2-6,TRBV6-2/TRBV6-3,CASSFPWGATSGANVLTF
few,-,TRBJ1-5,TRBV12-3/TRBV12-4,CASSLAAGSNQPQHF
many,-,TRBJ1-1,TRBV7-2,CASSPPSGAAEAFF
-,-,TRBJ2-2,TRBV7-9,CASSLTYTGELFF
-,-,TRBJ2-7,TRBV7-6,CASSLGRVGYEQYF
many,TRBD1,TRBJ1-1,TRBV7-2,CASNHRGNTEAFF
few,TRBD2,TRBJ2-3,TRBV4-1,CASSQELAGYTQYF
many,TRBD1,TRBJ2-7,TRBV28,CASSRHLGTVSYEQYF
-,-,TRBJ2-5,TRBV20-1,CSASAGPETQYF
few,-,TRBJ2-1,TRBV7-2,CASSLTETLYNEQFF
-,TRBD2,TRBJ2-2,TRBV3-1,CASSQLPGDSGGKNTGELFF
many,-,TRBJ2-5,TRBV7-2,CASSQVGQETQYF
-,TRBD1,TRBJ2-3,TRBV5-1,CASSWGTAISPVDF
-,-,TRBJ1-1,TRBV29-1,CSVKNMNTEAFF
many,TRBD2,TRBJ2-5,TRBV7-3,CASSPRGGGEETQYF
-,-,TRBJ2-3,TRBV24-1,CATSPLDSTQTDTQYF
-,-,TRBJ1-2,TRBV20-1,CSAQGPGRNYGYTF
-,-,TRBJ2-5,TRBV15,CATSRVPPTGPQETQYF
-,TRBD1,TRBJ1-4,TRBV28,CASKDRGGRNEKLFF
-,-,TRBJ1-1,TRBV29-1,CSVEVRGVRNTEAFF
-,-,TRBJ1-4,TRBV7-9,CASSLSGAQEKLFF
-,TRBD1,TRBJ2-7,TRBV5-1,CASSLFGDRDNEQYF
few,-,TRBJ2-3,TRBV6-2/TRBV6-3,CASLGLEKDTQYF
-,-,TRBJ1-5,TRBV20-1,CSARPGLYDQPQHF
few,-,TRBJ1-1,TRBV5-6,CASRGRMNTEAFF
many,-,TRBJ1-5,TRBV27,CASIFYRAAQPQHF
-,TRBD2,TRBJ2-3,TRBV20-1,CSARDTGGRAQDTQYF
few,TRBD2,TRBJ2-1,TRBV29-1,CSVEVEAGNEQFF
-,-,TRBJ2-1,TRBV5-1,CASSLEGVEQFF
-,TRBD1,TRBJ2-4,TRBV10-1,CASSSGQARDIQYF
many,TRBD2,TRBJ2-2,TRBV11-2,CASSSGLAGGFSGELFF
many,-,TRBJ2-2,TRBV7-2,CASSLSVNTGELFF
-,TRBD1,TRBJ1-2,TRBV7-4,CASSLRTGGIGYTF
-,TRBD1,TRBJ2-5,TRBV28,CASSPQGQGQETQYF
-,TRBD1,TRBJ2-7,TRBV12-3/TRBV12-4,CASSLGQGLSYEQYF
few,TRBD1,TRBJ2-1,TRBV6-4,CASSDKTGLYNEQFF
many,-,TRBJ2-5,TRBV12-3/TRBV12-4,CASSRETQYF
few,-,TRBJ2-7,TRBV7-9,CASSLAGSGEQYF
-,-,TRBJ1-5,TRBV24-1,CATSDFAGQPQHF
few,-,TRBJ2-1,TRBV28,CASSTPGLYNEQFF